The rows below give T cell receptor beta chains drawn from one sample of a study of radiotherapy plus CTLA-4 blockade in lung cancer. Sequencing was performed with immunoSEQ multiplex PCR; in TCRdb, only in-frame clones are kept and a portion is missing. The sample lists fewer than 95,000 clones, 80% to 90% seen once, with roughly 0.84% in the top ten. Here the sequenced sample was peripheral blood, taken from a patient treated with radiotherapy plus ipilimumab. These receptors all come from a human donor with non-small cell lung cancer who had stable disease on radiotherapy plus ipilimumab. Both conserved end residues are part of each CDR3. D genes are given only for firm matches. Size is stated for part of the rows, as once, few or many counts, or as a class when the clone is expanded.

D gene: TRBD1
clone size: .
V gene: TRBV14
J gene: TRBJ2-3
CDR3 protein: CASSQGQYTQYF
CDR3 DNA: TGTGCCAGCAGCCAGGGACAGTATACGCAGTATTTT

D gene: .
clone size: .
V gene: TRBV28
J gene: TRBJ1-1
CDR3 protein: CASSLGRTEAFF
CDR3 DNA: TGTGCCAGCAGTTTGGGGAGGACTGAAGCTTTCTTT

D gene: .
clone size: .
V gene: TRBV5-5
J gene: TRBJ2-6
CDR3 protein: CASSLVIGKGSGANVLTF
CDR3 DNA: TGTGCCAGCAGCTTGGTAATAGGGAAGGGCTCTGGGGCCAACGTCCTGACTTTC

D gene: .
clone size: once
V gene: TRBV29-1
J gene: TRBJ2-3
CDR3 protein: CSVVGGPDTQYF
CDR3 DNA: TGCAGCGTTGTCGGGGGGCCAGATACGCAGTATTTT

D gene: .
clone size: once
V gene: TRBV21-1
J gene: TRBJ1-2
CDR3 protein: CASTQFGIYGYTF
CDR3 DNA: TGTGCCAGCACCCAGTTTGGTATCTATGGCTACACCTTC

D gene: .
clone size: .
V gene: TRBV5-6
J gene: TRBJ2-5
CDR3 protein: CASSLRLGRETQYF
CDR3 DNA: TGTGCCAGCAGCTTAAGACTCGGGCGGGAGACCCAGTACTTC

D gene: .
clone size: .
V gene: TRBV28
J gene: TRBJ2-5
CDR3 protein: CASRPDRANLQETQYF
CDR3 DNA: TGTGCCAGCAGACCCGATCGAGCAAACCTCCAAGAGACCCAGTACTTC

D gene: .
clone size: .
V gene: TRBV15
J gene: TRBJ2-2
CDR3 protein: CATSRSLPRGELFF
CDR3 DNA: TGTGCCACCAGCAGATCTCTCCCGAGGGGGGAGCTGTTTTTT

D gene: .
clone size: .
V gene: TRBV12-5
J gene: TRBJ1-1
CDR3 protein: CASARGGARTEAFF
CDR3 DNA: TGTGCTAGTGCCCGAGGGGGGGCGAGAACTGAAGCTTTCTTT

D gene: .
clone size: .
V gene: TRBV30
J gene: TRBJ1-6
CDR3 protein: CAWSIQGGGAPLHF
CDR3 DNA: TGTGCCTGGAGTATTCAGGGAGGGGGGGCACCCCTCCACTTT

D gene: .
clone size: once
V gene: TRBV7-9
J gene: TRBJ1-1
CDR3 protein: CASSPNGRIAEAFF
CDR3 DNA: TGTGCCAGCAGCCCCAACGGGAGGATTGCTGAAGCTTTCTTT

D gene: .
clone size: .
V gene: TRBV9
J gene: TRBJ2-7
CDR3 protein: CASSVGTATGSTYEQYF
CDR3 DNA: TGTGCCAGCAGCGTAGGCACGGCAACAGGGAGCACCTACGAGCAGTACTTC

D gene: .
clone size: .
V gene: TRBV5-1
J gene: TRBJ1-2
CDR3 protein: CASSLGDIDYGYTF
CDR3 DNA: TGCGCCAGCAGCTTGGGGGACATCGATTATGGCTACACCTTC

D gene: TRBD1
clone size: .
V gene: TRBV18
J gene: TRBJ2-1
CDR3 protein: CASSRQGNEQFF
CDR3 DNA: TGTGCCAGCTCACGACAGGGGAATGAGCAGTTCTTC

D gene: .
clone size: .
V gene: TRBV6-5
J gene: TRBJ1-5
CDR3 protein: CASGPPRRPQHF
CDR3 DNA: TGTGCCAGCGGTCCGCCGAGAAGGCCCCAGCATTTT

D gene: .
clone size: .
V gene: TRBV19
J gene: TRBJ2-1
CDR3 protein: CASSIDQSSWNEQFF
CDR3 DNA: TGTGCCAGTAGTATAGATCAGTCGTCATGGAATGAGCAGTTCTTC

D gene: .
clone size: .
V gene: TRBV7-3
J gene: TRBJ2-3
CDR3 protein: CASSPGALSTDTQYF
CDR3 DNA: TGTGCCAGCAGCCCTGGGGCCCTTAGCACAGATACGCAGTATTTT

D gene: TRBD1
clone size: .
V gene: TRBV6-4
J gene: TRBJ2-2
CDR3 protein: CASSAGTGVNTGELFF
CDR3 DNA: TGTGCCAGCAGTGCCGGGACAGGGGTGAACACCGGGGAGCTGTTTTTT

D gene: .
clone size: .
V gene: TRBV21-1
J gene: TRBJ2-1
CDR3 protein: CASSRTVYNEQFF
CDR3 DNA: TGTGCCAGCAGCCGGACAGTGTACAATGAGCAGTTCTTC

D gene: TRBD1
clone size: .
V gene: TRBV30
J gene: TRBJ2-1
CDR3 protein: CAWVFPGTGENEQFF
CDR3 DNA: TGTGCCTGGGTGTTCCCAGGGACAGGGGAGAATGAGCAGTTCTTC

D gene: TRBD2
clone size: .
V gene: TRBV7-2
J gene: TRBJ2-5
CDR3 protein: CASSLGGLAGGQETQYF
CDR3 DNA: TGTGCCAGCAGCTTAGGGGGACTAGCGGGAGGACAAGAGACCCAGTACTTC

D gene: .
clone size: .
V gene: TRBV7-6
J gene: TRBJ2-7
CDR3 protein: CASSLARGGGGLGSEQYF
CDR3 DNA: TGTGCCAGCAGCTTAGCGCGAGGCGGTGGGGGTCTCGGTAGCGAGCAGTACTTC

D gene: .
clone size: .
V gene: TRBV5-3
J gene: TRBJ2-3
CDR3 protein: CARSPLDSSTDTQYF
CDR3 DNA: TGTGCCAGAAGCCCTTTAGACAGCAGCACAGATACGCAGTATTTT

D gene: .
clone size: once
V gene: TRBV5-1
J gene: TRBJ1-1
CDR3 protein: CASSPGVTATEAFF
CDR3 DNA: TGCGCCAGCAGCCCCGGGGTCACGGCCACTGAAGCTTTCTTT

D gene: .
clone size: .
V gene: TRBV11-2
J gene: TRBJ2-3
CDR3 protein: CASKGGLSTDTQYF
CDR3 DNA: TGTGCCAGCAAGGGCGGGCTAAGCACAGATACGCAGTATTTT

D gene: .
clone size: .
V gene: TRBV11-2
J gene: TRBJ1-1
CDR3 protein: CASSIGQLSNTEAFF
CDR3 DNA: TGTGCCAGCAGCATCGGACAGTTATCGAACACTGAAGCTTTCTTT

D gene: TRBD1
clone size: .
V gene: TRBV6-5
J gene: TRBJ1-5
CDR3 protein: CASSYSWDRPQHF
CDR3 DNA: TGTGCCAGCAGTTACTCGTGGGACAGGCCCCAGCATTTT

D gene: .
clone size: .
V gene: TRBV28
J gene: TRBJ1-5
CDR3 protein: CASSFRSASGPQHF
CDR3 DNA: TGTGCCAGCAGTTTCAGGAGCGCCTCGGGGCCCCAGCATTTT

D gene: .
clone size: .
V gene: TRBV29-1
J gene: TRBJ2-7
CDR3 protein: CSVVGQGTGEQYF
CDR3 DNA: TGCAGCGTTGTAGGGCAGGGGACTGGAGAGCAGTACTTC